This is a list of T cell receptor beta chains from one sample in a study of T cells in localized non-small cell lung cancer. Sequencing was performed with immunoSEQ multiplex PCR; in TCRdb, only in-frame clones are kept and a portion is missing. The sample holds 30,000 to 40,000 clones, about 80% seen once. The specimen comprised peripheral blood, sampled before any cancer treatment. The source of these receptors is a male donor at least 60 years old with stage III squamous cell lung carcinoma. The CDR3 runs from the conserved cysteine through the conserved F or W. D genes are given only for firm matches. A clone size is listed for some rows: how often the clone was seen (once, few, many), or a class if it is expanded.

d_call: -; j_call: TRBJ1-1; clone_size: once; v_call: TRBV2; cdr3_nt: TGTGCCAGCAGGTACAGAGACACTGAAGCTTTCTTT; cdr3_aa: CASRYRDTEAFF
d_call: TRBD2; j_call: TRBJ2-7; clone_size: -; v_call: TRBV5-6; cdr3_nt: TGTGCCAGCAGCGCCCGGACTAGCCTAGGGGACGAGCAGTACTTC; cdr3_aa: CASSARTSLGDEQYF
d_call: -; j_call: TRBJ2-1; clone_size: -; v_call: TRBV28; cdr3_nt: TGTGCCAGCAGTCCAGTGTTCAATGAGCAGTTCTTC; cdr3_aa: CASSPVFNEQFF
d_call: -; j_call: TRBJ2-7; clone_size: -; v_call: TRBV9; cdr3_nt: TGTGCCAGCAGCAAACAAAAAGAACCCTTCTACGAGCAGTACTTC; cdr3_aa: CASSKQKEPFYEQYF
d_call: TRBD2; j_call: TRBJ2-7; clone_size: -; v_call: TRBV7-2; cdr3_nt: TGTGCCAGCAGTCCGACTAGCGGGAGCGGGCCCTACGAGCAGTACTTC; cdr3_aa: CASSPTSGSGPYEQYF
d_call: -; j_call: TRBJ1-1; clone_size: -; v_call: TRBV10-3; cdr3_nt: TGTGCCATCAGTGAGAAGACGGTCATGAACACTGAAGCTTTCTTT; cdr3_aa: CAISEKTVMNTEAFF
d_call: -; j_call: TRBJ1-1; clone_size: -; v_call: TRBV7-7; cdr3_nt: TGTGCCAGCAGCTCCTCCTTAGGCACTGAAGCTTTCTTT; cdr3_aa: CASSSSLGTEAFF
d_call: -; j_call: TRBJ1-2; clone_size: -; v_call: TRBV19; cdr3_nt: TGTGCCAGTAGTGGACCCCGGACGGGGGTCCATGGCTACACCTTC; cdr3_aa: CASSGPRTGVHGYTF
d_call: -; j_call: TRBJ2-1; clone_size: -; v_call: TRBV29-1; cdr3_nt: TGCAGCGTTGGACCTGGGACCTACAATGAGCAGTTCTTC; cdr3_aa: CSVGPGTYNEQFF
d_call: TRBD1; j_call: TRBJ2-7; clone_size: -; v_call: TRBV6-5; cdr3_nt: TGTGCCAGCAGTTCTGGACAGGGAAATAGTCGCGAGCAGTACTTC; cdr3_aa: CASSSGQGNSREQYF
d_call: TRBD2; j_call: TRBJ2-5; clone_size: -; v_call: TRBV9; cdr3_nt: TGTGCCAGCGGAAGTAGCGGGAGTAAACAAGAGACCCAGTACTTC; cdr3_aa: CASGSSGSKQETQYF
d_call: TRBD2; j_call: TRBJ2-2; clone_size: -; v_call: TRBV5-1; cdr3_nt: TGCGCCAGCAGCCTTCGGACTAGCGGGACGGCGAACACCGGGGAGCTGTTTTTT; cdr3_aa: CASSLRTSGTANTGELFF
d_call: TRBD1; j_call: TRBJ1-1; clone_size: few; v_call: TRBV11-2; cdr3_nt: TGTGCCAGCAGCCGATCACAGGGGGCGGTCACTGAAGCTTTCTTT; cdr3_aa: CASSRSQGAVTEAFF
d_call: -; j_call: TRBJ1-1; clone_size: few; v_call: TRBV6-5; cdr3_nt: TGTGCCAGCTCTCGATTTAGCAGCGTCCTGCTCGGAGCTTTCTTT; cdr3_aa: CASSRFSSVLLGAFF
d_call: TRBD1; j_call: TRBJ2-2; clone_size: few; v_call: TRBV27; cdr3_nt: TGTGCCAGCAGTCAGACAGGGATCGGGGAGCTGTTTTTT; cdr3_aa: CASSQTGIGELFF
d_call: -; j_call: TRBJ1-1; clone_size: few; v_call: TRBV30; cdr3_nt: TGTGCCTGGAAGAGGCGGGGGTTGAACACTGAAGCTTTCTTT; cdr3_aa: CAWKRRGLNTEAFF
d_call: -; j_call: TRBJ2-5; clone_size: once; v_call: TRBV29-1; cdr3_nt: TGCAGCGTTGACGGAGGGGAAGAGACCCAGTACTTC; cdr3_aa: CSVDGGEETQYF
d_call: -; j_call: TRBJ2-7; clone_size: -; v_call: TRBV2; cdr3_nt: TGTGCCAGCGGGAGCGGTGGATACGAGCAGTACTTC; cdr3_aa: CASGSGGYEQYF
d_call: -; j_call: TRBJ1-1; clone_size: -; v_call: TRBV11-2; cdr3_nt: TGTGCCAGCAGCTTACAGTTGAACACTGAAGCTTTCTTT; cdr3_aa: CASSLQLNTEAFF
d_call: -; j_call: TRBJ1-6; clone_size: once; v_call: TRBV5-1; cdr3_nt: TGCGCCAGCAGCATGCAGGGTTATGGCGATAATTCACCCCTCCACTTT; cdr3_aa: CASSMQGYGDNSPLHF
d_call: -; j_call: TRBJ2-2; clone_size: -; v_call: TRBV7-9; cdr3_nt: TGTGCCAGCAGCAAGGACTTCGGGGAGCTGTTTTTT; cdr3_aa: CASSKDFGELFF
d_call: -; j_call: TRBJ1-1; clone_size: -; v_call: TRBV10-3; cdr3_nt: TGTGCCATCAGTGAGTCGAGGGGGAACACTGAAGCTTTCTTT; cdr3_aa: CAISESRGNTEAFF
d_call: -; j_call: TRBJ1-2; clone_size: few; v_call: TRBV18; cdr3_nt: TGTGCCAGCTCACCGATGGGGCAGGGGAACTATGGCTACACCTTC; cdr3_aa: CASSPMGQGNYGYTF
d_call: -; j_call: TRBJ2-1; clone_size: -; v_call: TRBV18; cdr3_nt: TGTGCCAGCTCCCCCTCAGTTGGGACATTCGATGAGCAGTTCTTC; cdr3_aa: CASSPSVGTFDEQFF
d_call: TRBD2; j_call: TRBJ2-1; clone_size: -; v_call: TRBV7-9; cdr3_nt: TGTGCCAGCAGCTTAGCGGGTAGCGGGGGGTACAATGAGCAGTTCTTC; cdr3_aa: CASSLAGSGGYNEQFF
d_call: -; j_call: TRBJ2-5; clone_size: -; v_call: TRBV30; cdr3_nt: TGTGCCTGGAGTACTCCGGGGGTGCAAGAGACCCAGTACTTC; cdr3_aa: CAWSTPGVQETQYF
d_call: -; j_call: TRBJ2-5; clone_size: once; v_call: TRBV5-6; cdr3_nt: TGTGCCAGCAGCTTGGAGGTCTGGGGGACCCAGTACTTC; cdr3_aa: CASSLEVWGTQYF
d_call: -; j_call: TRBJ2-1; clone_size: -; v_call: TRBV30; cdr3_nt: TGTGCCTGGAGTTCTAGCTCCTACAATGAGCAGTTCTTC; cdr3_aa: CAWSSSSYNEQFF
d_call: -; j_call: TRBJ1-2; clone_size: -; v_call: TRBV2; cdr3_nt: TGTGCCAGCACCGGAGTGACAGGCTACCTATATGGCTACACCTTC; cdr3_aa: CASTGVTGYLYGYTF
d_call: TRBD1; j_call: TRBJ2-5; clone_size: -; v_call: TRBV7-2; cdr3_nt: TGTGCCAGCAGCTTAGCGGGACAGCAAGAGACCCAGTACTTC; cdr3_aa: CASSLAGQQETQYF
d_call: -; j_call: TRBJ2-1; clone_size: -; v_call: TRBV5-1; cdr3_nt: TGCGCCAGCAGTTACACAGTAATTGGTGAGCAGTTCTTC; cdr3_aa: CASSYTVIGEQFF
d_call: -; j_call: TRBJ1-4; clone_size: -; v_call: TRBV7-2; cdr3_nt: TGTGCCAGCAGCTTCTACGCGGTAACTAATGAAAAACTGTTTTTT; cdr3_aa: CASSFYAVTNEKLFF
d_call: -; j_call: TRBJ1-3; clone_size: -; v_call: TRBV7-8; cdr3_nt: TGTGCCAGCAGCCGGGCGACTCCAGGAAACACCATATATTTT; cdr3_aa: CASSRATPGNTIYF
d_call: -; j_call: TRBJ1-4; clone_size: -; v_call: TRBV10-1; cdr3_nt: TGCGCCAGCAGTCAGTCGGCTGATGAAAAACTGTTTTTT; cdr3_aa: CASSQSADEKLFF
d_call: -; j_call: TRBJ2-7; clone_size: -; v_call: TRBV11-2; cdr3_nt: TGTGCCAGCAGCTTAGGACAATACGAGCAGTACTTC; cdr3_aa: CASSLGQYEQYF
d_call: -; j_call: TRBJ2-5; clone_size: -; v_call: TRBV6-1; cdr3_nt: TGTGCCAGCAGTGAAGCGCTTCTGGGATCTTGGGAGACCCAGTACTTC; cdr3_aa: CASSEALLGSWETQYF
d_call: -; j_call: TRBJ1-4; clone_size: -; v_call: TRBV27; cdr3_nt: TGTGCCACCTCACAGCGCACTAATGAAAAACTGTTTTTT; cdr3_aa: CATSQRTNEKLFF
d_call: TRBD2; j_call: TRBJ2-5; clone_size: -; v_call: TRBV5-1; cdr3_nt: TGCGCCAGCAGCTTTGATATAGCGGGGTACCAAGAGACCCAGTACTTC; cdr3_aa: CASSFDIAGYQETQYF
d_call: -; j_call: TRBJ2-7; clone_size: -; v_call: TRBV27; cdr3_nt: TGTGCCAGCAGGGGTCAGGGGCGGTACGAGCAGTACTTC; cdr3_aa: CASRGQGRYEQYF
d_call: TRBD1; j_call: TRBJ1-6; clone_size: -; v_call: TRBV7-2; cdr3_nt: TGTGCCAGCAGCTTAAAACAGGGGGCGGACCATAATTCACCCCTCCACTTT; cdr3_aa: CASSLKQGADHNSPLHF
d_call: TRBD2; j_call: TRBJ2-3; clone_size: -; v_call: TRBV5-1; cdr3_nt: TGCGCCAGCAGCTCACTAGCGGGCACAGATACGCAGTATTTT; cdr3_aa: CASSSLAGTDTQYF
d_call: -; j_call: TRBJ1-1; clone_size: -; v_call: TRBV5-1; cdr3_nt: TGCGCCAGCAGCTTGTTGGGCGGTCTGAACACTGAAGCTTTCTTT; cdr3_aa: CASSLLGGLNTEAFF
d_call: TRBD2; j_call: TRBJ2-2; clone_size: -; v_call: TRBV5-1; cdr3_nt: TGCGCCAGCAGCTTGGGAACTAGCGGGAGTTTCCGGGAGCTGTTTTTT; cdr3_aa: CASSLGTSGSFRELFF
d_call: TRBD1; j_call: TRBJ2-7; clone_size: once; v_call: TRBV5-1; cdr3_nt: TGCGCCAGCAGCCCAAGACAGGGGGCGTTAAGCGAGCAGTACTTC; cdr3_aa: CASSPRQGALSEQYF
d_call: -; j_call: TRBJ2-5; clone_size: -; v_call: TRBV5-1; cdr3_nt: TGCGCCAGCAGCTTGGATTTGGAGACCCAGTACTTC; cdr3_aa: CASSLDLETQYF
d_call: -; j_call: TRBJ1-1; clone_size: -; v_call: TRBV19; cdr3_nt: TGTGCCAGTAGTATAGGAAAAAGCAACACTGAAGCTTTCTTT; cdr3_aa: CASSIGKSNTEAFF
d_call: TRBD1; j_call: TRBJ2-5; clone_size: -; v_call: TRBV5-1; cdr3_nt: TGCGCCAGCAGCTTGGGGGGCAATGGACAGGCCACCCAAGAGACCCAGTACTTC; cdr3_aa: CASSLGGNGQATQETQYF
d_call: -; j_call: TRBJ1-6; clone_size: -; v_call: TRBV7-9; cdr3_nt: TGTGCCAGCAGTCACGACAGGAATAATTCACCCCTCCACTTT; cdr3_aa: CASSHDRNNSPLHF
d_call: TRBD2; j_call: TRBJ2-7; clone_size: -; v_call: TRBV6-6; cdr3_nt: TGTGCCAGCAAAAATAGCGGGTTAGGCCACGAGCAGTACTTC; cdr3_aa: CASKNSGLGHEQYF
d_call: -; j_call: TRBJ2-4; clone_size: -; v_call: TRBV4-1; cdr3_nt: TGCGCCAGCAGCCAAGTCACCGGAATAGACATTCAGTACTTC; cdr3_aa: CASSQVTGIDIQYF
d_call: -; j_call: TRBJ1-1; clone_size: -; v_call: TRBV6-1; cdr3_nt: TGTGCCAGCAGTACAATAAGTAGCACTGAAGCTTTCTTT; cdr3_aa: CASSTISSTEAFF
d_call: TRBD2; j_call: TRBJ2-3; clone_size: -; v_call: TRBV15; cdr3_nt: TGTGCCACCAGCAGTAAATCCTTTAGCGGGAGGAGGTCAGATACGCAGTATTTT; cdr3_aa: CATSSKSFSGRRSDTQYF
d_call: TRBD1; j_call: TRBJ2-1; clone_size: -; v_call: TRBV18; cdr3_nt: TGTGCCAGCTCACCCCAACAGGGGGCGGGGTACAATGAGCAGTTCTTC; cdr3_aa: CASSPQQGAGYNEQFF